The 26 T cell receptor beta chains below come from one sample, sequenced in a study of PD-L1 blockade in urothelial cancer. The repertoire was sequenced with immunoSEQ multiplex PCR; TCRdb's copy has only in-frame clones and lacks some. The data contain around 66,000 clones, approximately 91% of them singletons. Time point given: peripheral blood 6 weeks after treatment start. The specimen was PBMCs, collected around atezolizumab (anti-PD-L1) treatment. These receptors came from a man in his 60s with urothelial cancer.

The rearrangement uses TRBV14 and TRBJ2-7, with 11 nucleotides matching TRBD1. V dropped 4 bases and J dropped 3; count of bases not matched to a gene: 5. Germline assignment: CDR1 SGHDN and CDR2 FVKESK. This CDR3 comprises 15 residues. The CDR3 sequence: CASSRRTGGYYEQYF. In DNA, the CDR3 is TGTGCCAGCAGCCGGAGGACAGGGGGCTACTACGAGCAGTACTTC.

The rearrangement joins TRBV7-3 to TRBJ1-2; possible D gene TRBD1, 6 bases. Per the germline V gene, CDR1 is SGHTA and CDR2 is FQGTGA. The CDR3 runs to 13 residues. Trimming shortened V by 5 bases and J by 4 bases, and 11 bases separated the two germline ends. CDR3 coding DNA: TGTGCCAGCAGCCCGGGACACATCTATGGCTACACCTTC. Its protein is CASSPGHIYGYTF.

The chain couples TRBV5-8 to TRBJ1-1; D uncertain. Per the germline V gene, CDR1 is SGHTS and CDR2 is YDEGEE. The CDR3 length is 14 residues. With 4 bases removed from V and 9 bases from J, the gap between germline ends came to 19 bases. CDR3 in DNA: TGTGCCAGCAGCAAACAGCGGGTCACGTTGAAAGCTTTCTTT. It is translated as CASSKQRVTLKAFF.

This chain's CDR3 is CASSQGLLQVVPNEKLFF. CDR3 DNA sequence: TGCGCCAGCAGCCAAGGACTACTGCAGGTCGTTCCCAATGAAAAACTGTTTTTT. The V gene is TRBV4-1, the J gene TRBJ1-4, with unresolved D. The CDR3 contains 18 residues. CDR1 and CDR2 from the germline V gene are MGHRA and YSYEKL. Trimming left V 1 base short and J 5 bases short, with 20 bases between.

The chain is built from TRBV10-2 and TRBJ2-1; 14 positions agree with TRBD2. The CDR3 consists of 18 residues. V lost 6 bases, J lost 2 bases, and 9 bases stayed unmatched. CDR1 and CDR2 (germline): WSHSY, SAAADI. For the CDR3, the DNA is TGCGCCAGCAGAGACGGGACTAGCGGGAGTACGGCCTACAATGAGCAGTTCTTC. Its protein is CASRDGTSGSTAYNEQFF.

The chain employs TRBV5-1 and TRBJ1-1, with TRBD1 as a possible D gene (5 bases). CDR3 length equals 14 residues. Germline assignment: CDR1 SGHRS and CDR2 YFSETQ. Trimming removed 0 bases from V and 5 bases from J, with 11 bases in between. In DNA, the CDR3 is TGCGCCAGCAGCTTGGAGGGGATGGATACTGAAGCTTTCTTT. It encodes CASSLEGMDTEAFF.

The V gene is TRBV6-5, the J gene TRBJ2-7; D gene unclear. Trimming cost V 0 bases and J 2 bases, with 14 bases left between them. The CDR3 consists of 16 residues. The germline gives CDR1 MNHEY, CDR2 SVGAGI. CDR3 sequence: CASSYSARTTPYEQYF. The CDR3 bases are TGTGCCAGCAGTTACTCAGCCAGAACTACCCCCTACGAGCAGTACTTC.

The V call is TRBV4-1, the J call TRBJ2-1, with TRBD2 matching 9 bases. CDR3 length: 16 residues. Germline V gene sequence: CDR1 MGHRA, CDR2 YSYEKL. The V gene end was trimmed by 0 bases and the J gene end by 5 bases; junction bases not matched to a gene: 5. CDR3 sequence reads: CASSQDASGTDNEQFF. The DNA of the CDR3 is TGCGCCAGCAGCCAAGATGCTAGCGGGACGGACAATGAGCAGTTCTTC.

This sequence joins TRBV14 and TRBJ1-6, with D possibly matching TRBD1 (6 bases). V lost 7 bases and J 6 bases, leaving 13 bases between the germline ends. CDR3 length: 14 residues. Germline V gives CDR1 SGHDN, CDR2 FVKESK. The CDR3 loop is CASNMGARNSPLHF. The CDR3 nucleotides are TGTGCCAGCAACATGGGGGCGCGTAATTCACCCCTCCACTTT.

The chain recombines TRBV5-1 with TRBJ2-5; a possible D gene is TRBD1 (5 bases). The CDR3 is 14 residues long. V was pared by 0 bases and J by 5 bases, with 11 bases between. The germline gives CDR1 SGHRS, CDR2 YFSETQ. For the CDR3, the DNA is TGCGCCAGCAGCTTGGCCCCAGGGCGGGAGACCCAGTACTTC. Residues: CASSLAPGRETQYF.

The CDR3 sequence: CASREGTSLSEQYF. In DNA, the CDR3 is TGCGCCAGCAGGGAGGGGACTAGCCTTAGCGAGCAGTACTTC. The chain is built from TRBV5-1 and TRBJ2-5, with TRBD2 matching 9 bases. Matching the DNA end better, TRBJ2-7 makes the J call doubtful. Germline V lookup: CDR1 SGHRS, CDR2 YFSETQ. This CDR3 is 14 amino acids long.

This chain connects TRBV27 to TRBJ2-3, with TRBD2 matching over 7 bases. Losses at the gene ends were 7 bases for V and 3 bases for J; bases not matched to a gene: 13. The CDR3 extends over 16 amino acids. Germline V lookup: CDR1 MNHEY, CDR2 SMNVEV (reference sequence). CDR3 region: CASTPFFGGRTDTQYF. In DNA form, the CDR3 reads TGTGCCAGCACCCCCTTTTTCGGGGGGAGAACAGATACGCAGTATTTT.

This clone was seen a handful of times. The chain recombines TRBV28 with TRBJ2-1; the match to TRBD2 covers 9 bases. Trimming removed 7 bases from V and 0 bases from J; junction bases left unmatched: 4. From germline, CDR1 is MDHEN and CDR2 SYDVKM. CDR3 size: 15 residues. In DNA form, the CDR3 reads TGTGCCAGCAAAGAGCGGGAGGTCTCCTACAATGAGCAGTTCTTC. It encodes CASKEREVSYNEQFF.

This chain uses TRBV27 with TRBJ2-2; D may be TRBD2 (5 bases). CDR1 is MNHEY, CDR2 SMNVEV, per germline (reference sequence). The CDR3 is 15 residues long. Trimming removed 3 bases from V and 2 bases from J, with 10 bases in between. The CDR3 DNA follows: TGTGCCAGCAGTTTCCTGTCGGGAAACACCGGGGAGCTGTTTTTT. Translation: CASSFLSGNTGELFF.

V is TRBV5-5 and J is TRBJ2-3; the match to TRBD1 covers 10 bases. This CDR3 comprises 15 residues. The ends lost 4 bases at V and 4 bases at J; junction bases unmatched: 6. The germline V gene encodes CDR1 SGHKS and CDR2 YYEKEE (reference sequence). The CDR3 protein is CASSPPGTGADTQYF. The CDR3 coding sequence is TGTGCCAGCAGCCCACCCGGGACAGGGGCAGATACGCAGTATTTT.

This clone has just a few counts. The DNA for the CDR3 is TGTGCCAGCAATGCGGCGGGCTACGAGCAGTACTTC. It specifies CASNAAGYEQYF. The V call is TRBV6-6, the J call TRBJ2-7; D might be TRBD2 (5 bases). The CDR3 spans 12 residues. Germline CDR1 MNHNY, CDR2 SVGAGI (reference sequence). V gave up 7 bases and J gave up 3 bases, with 10 bases separating them.

The J gene is TRBJ1-5, the V gene TRBV29-1; TRBD1 matches at 7 bases. This CDR3 contains 14 residues. Germline V gene lookup returns CDR1 SQVTM and CDR2 ANQGSEA. V lost 6 bases, J lost 4 bases, and 9 bases stayed unmatched. Here the CDR3 reads CSVLSDRKNQPQHF. CDR3 nucleotide sequence: TGCAGCGTACTATCGGACAGGAAAAATCAGCCCCAGCATTTT.

The rearrangement joins TRBV5-1 to TRBJ2-7; 7 nucleotides agree with TRBD1. The CDR3 spans 15 residues. V lost 4 bases, J lost 0 bases, and 7 bases stayed unmatched. Germline V gene sequence: CDR1 SGHRS, CDR2 YFSETQ. The CDR3 DNA reads as TGCGCCAGCAGCACTGAGGGGACAGTCTCCTACGAGCAGTACTTC. This gives the protein CASSTEGTVSYEQYF.

The chain recombines TRBV2 with TRBJ2-1; TRBD2 matches at 12 bases. Germline V gene sequence: CDR1 SNHLY, CDR2 FYNNEI. This CDR3 is built from 16 residues. The V gene end was trimmed by 5 bases and the J gene end by 8 bases; junction bases not matched to a gene: 10. The DNA of the CDR3 is TGTGCCAGCAGTCGAAGGGGACTAGCGGGTGGGGATGAGCAGTTCTTC. It translates to CASSRRGLAGGDEQFF.

The chain employs TRBV6-1 and TRBJ2-5; 8 nucleotides agree with TRBD1. The germline gives CDR1 MNHNS, CDR2 SASEGT. Trimming removed 6 bases from V and 2 bases from J; junction bases left unmatched: 2. This CDR3 spans 13 amino acids. The CDR3 region has the DNA TGTGCCAGCAGAAGGGACAGGCAAGAGACCCAGTACTTC. It encodes CASRRDRQETQYF.

The chain joins TRBV2 to TRBJ2-2, with D possibly matching TRBD1 (5 bases). V shed 2 bases and J shed 6 bases, with 7 bases lying between them. The CDR3 is 13 amino acids. Germline V gene sequence: CDR1 SNHLY, CDR2 FYNNEI. For the CDR3, the DNA is TGTGCCAGCAGTGAACAGGGTTCCGGGGAGCTGTTTTTT. It specifies CASSEQGSGELFF.

J is TRBJ1-2 and V is TRBV5-4; tentative D call: TRBD1 (5 bases). V dropped 2 bases and J dropped 2 bases, with 10 bases sitting between them. Germline CDR1 SGHNT, CDR2 YYREEE (reference sequence). This CDR3 is built from 14 residues. CDR3 DNA: TGTGCCAGCAGCTTCCAGGGCGTCAACTATGGCTACACCTTC. Protein: CASSFQGVNYGYTF.

The chain carries TRBV4-1 and TRBJ2-1, with TRBD2 matching over 12 bases. Germline CDR1 is MGHRA and CDR2 is YSYEKL. With V trimmed by 0 bases and J by 7 bases, 4 bases remained unmatched. The CDR3 loop spans 16 amino acids. CDR3 residues: CASSQERLAGENEQFF. The CDR3 DNA sequence: TGCGCCAGCAGCCAAGAGAGACTAGCGGGAGAGAATGAGCAGTTCTTC.

The chain carries TRBV7-8 and TRBJ2-7; 8 nucleotides agree with TRBD1. The V gene end was trimmed by 3 bases and the J gene end by 6 bases; junction bases not matched to a gene: 13. This CDR3 is built from 16 residues. Germline V gene sequence: CDR1 SGHVS, CDR2 FQNEAQ. CDR3 sequence reads: CASSFMFVRGPVEQYF. CDR3 in DNA: TGTGCCAGCAGCTTTATGTTCGTCAGGGGGCCTGTCGAGCAGTACTTC. Full variable domain (missing parts from reference TRBV7-8 and TRBJ2-7): GAGVSQSPRYKVAKRGQDVALRCDPISGHVSLFWYQQALGQGPEFLTYFQNEAQLDKSGLPSDRFFAERPEGSVSTLKIQRTQQEDSAVYLCASSFMFVRGPVEQYFGPGTRLTVT.

The rearrangement links TRBV4-3 to TRBJ2-6, with D possibly TRBD2 on 6 matching bases. The germline V gene has CDR1 LGHNA and CDR2 YSLEER. V was trimmed by 3 bases and J by 1 base, leaving 16 bases between them. CDR3 length: 18 amino acids. The CDR3 DNA follows: TGCGCCAGCAGCCACCCCGGGACTCCCCTTTCTGGGGCCAACGTCCTGACTTTC. Its protein is CASSHPGTPLSGANVLTF.

The J gene is TRBJ2-7, the V gene TRBV6-5, with 9 positions matching TRBD1. Germline CDR1 MNHEY, CDR2 SVGAGI. The CDR3 contains 15 residues. V was clipped by 7 bases and J by 3 bases; unmatched bases: 10. The CDR3 loop is CASKSPGQGVYEQYF. DNA of the CDR3: TGTGCCAGCAAATCACCGGGACAGGGAGTCTACGAGCAGTACTTC.